The clone carrying this T cell receptor beta chain was seen only a few times. Trimming took 0 bases from V and 6 from J, leaving 15 bases between them. The germline CDR1 and CDR2 sequences are SGHDN and FVKESK. This CDR3 comprises 15 residues. The sample belongs to a study of T-cell memory formation after mild COVID-19. Using its own MiXCR run on the 5' RACE reads, TCRdb lists one record per CDR3 protein. The sample shows about 430,000 distinct CDR3 sequences, roughly 18% of them seen only once. J is TRBJ2-7 and V is TRBV14; D not resolved. The sequenced sample was PBMCs or a T cell subset sorted from them (not recorded which). The sequence derives from a man between 18 and 29 years old who had mild COVID-19 (a few samples of this study predate the infection). Cell type and time point are not known. For the CDR3, the DNA is TGTGCCAGCAGCCAAGAATTATCGGCAGCGCGCGAGCAGTACTTC. Translating gives CASSQELSAAREQYF.